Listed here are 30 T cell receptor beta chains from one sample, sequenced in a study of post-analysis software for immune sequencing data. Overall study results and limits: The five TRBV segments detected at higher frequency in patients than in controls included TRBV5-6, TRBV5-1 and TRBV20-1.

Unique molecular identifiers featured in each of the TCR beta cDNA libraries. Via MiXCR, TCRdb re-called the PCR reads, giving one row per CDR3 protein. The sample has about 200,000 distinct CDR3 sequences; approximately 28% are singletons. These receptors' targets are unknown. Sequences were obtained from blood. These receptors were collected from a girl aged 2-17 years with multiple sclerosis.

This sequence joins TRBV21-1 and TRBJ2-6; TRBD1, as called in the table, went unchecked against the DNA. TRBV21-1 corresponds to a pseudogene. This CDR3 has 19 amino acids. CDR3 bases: TGTGCCAGCAGCTCGGCCCCCCGGGACAGGGGCTCTGGGGCCAACGTCCTGACTTTC. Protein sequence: CASSSAPRDRGSGANVLTF.

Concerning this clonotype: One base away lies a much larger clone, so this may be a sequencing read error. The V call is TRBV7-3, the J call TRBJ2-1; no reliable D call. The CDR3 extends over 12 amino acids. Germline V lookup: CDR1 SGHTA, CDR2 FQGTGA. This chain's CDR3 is CASSLSFSMQVF. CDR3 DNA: TGTGCCAGCAGCTTATCCTTCTCGATGCAGGTCTTC.

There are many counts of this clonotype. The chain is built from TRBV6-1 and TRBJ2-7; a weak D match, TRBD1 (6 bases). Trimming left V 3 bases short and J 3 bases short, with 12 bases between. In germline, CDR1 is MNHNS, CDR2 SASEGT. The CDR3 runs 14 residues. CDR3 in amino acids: CASSEGDTLYEQYF. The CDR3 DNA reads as TGTGCCAGCAGTGAGGGGGACACGCTCTACGAGCAGTACTTC.

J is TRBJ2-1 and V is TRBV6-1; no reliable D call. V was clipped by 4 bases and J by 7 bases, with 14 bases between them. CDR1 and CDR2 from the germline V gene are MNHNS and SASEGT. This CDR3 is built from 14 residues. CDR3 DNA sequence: TGTGCCAGCAGTGGCGGAGAGACTTTTAATGAGCAGTTCTTC. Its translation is CASSGGETFNEQFF.

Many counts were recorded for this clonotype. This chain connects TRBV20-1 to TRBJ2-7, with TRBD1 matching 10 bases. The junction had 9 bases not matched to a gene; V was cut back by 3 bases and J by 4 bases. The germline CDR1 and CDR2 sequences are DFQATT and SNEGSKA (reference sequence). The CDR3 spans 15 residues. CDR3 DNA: TGCAGTGCTAGGCGAACCGGGACAGGGGTATACGAGCAGTACTTC. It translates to CSARRTGTGVYEQYF.

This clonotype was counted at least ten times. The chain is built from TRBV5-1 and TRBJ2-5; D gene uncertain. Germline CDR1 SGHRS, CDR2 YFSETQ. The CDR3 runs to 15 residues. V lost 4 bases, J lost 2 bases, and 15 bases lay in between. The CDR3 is CASSKGSLIQETQYF. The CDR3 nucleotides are TGCGCCAGCAGCAAAGGATCCCTGATACAAGAGACCCAGTACTTC.

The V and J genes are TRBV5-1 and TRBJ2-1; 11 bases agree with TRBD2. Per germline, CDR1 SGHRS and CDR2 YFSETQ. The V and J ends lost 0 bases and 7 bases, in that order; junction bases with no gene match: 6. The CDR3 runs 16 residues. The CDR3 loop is CASSLGPGLAANEQFF. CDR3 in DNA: TGCGCCAGCAGCTTGGGCCCGGGACTAGCGGCAAATGAGCAGTTCTTC.

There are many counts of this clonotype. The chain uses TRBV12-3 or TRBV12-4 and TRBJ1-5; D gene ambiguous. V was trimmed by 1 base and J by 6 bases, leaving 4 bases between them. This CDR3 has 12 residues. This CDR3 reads CASSLGGQPQHF. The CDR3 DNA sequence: TGTGCCAGCAGTTTAGGTGGTCAGCCCCAGCATTTT.

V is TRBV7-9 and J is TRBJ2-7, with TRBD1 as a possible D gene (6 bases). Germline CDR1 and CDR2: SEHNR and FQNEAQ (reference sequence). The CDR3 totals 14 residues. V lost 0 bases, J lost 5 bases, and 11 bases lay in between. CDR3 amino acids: CASSLAQGTHEQYF. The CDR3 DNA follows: TGTGCCAGCAGCTTAGCGCAGGGGACCCACGAGCAGTACTTC.

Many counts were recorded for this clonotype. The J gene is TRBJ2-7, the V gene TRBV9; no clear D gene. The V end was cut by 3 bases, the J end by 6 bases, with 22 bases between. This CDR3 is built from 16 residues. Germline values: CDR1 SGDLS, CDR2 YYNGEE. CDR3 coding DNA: TGTGCCAGCAGCGGATCCTCGACGGGTGGATTAGGCGAGCAGTACTTC. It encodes CASSGSSTGGLGEQYF.

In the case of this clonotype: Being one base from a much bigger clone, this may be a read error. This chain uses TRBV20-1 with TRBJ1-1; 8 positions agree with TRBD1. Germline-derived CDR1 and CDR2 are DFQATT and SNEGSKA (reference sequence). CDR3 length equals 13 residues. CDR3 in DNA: TGCAATGCTAGAACAGGGGGAAACACTGAAGCTTTCTTT. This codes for CNARTGGNTEAFF.

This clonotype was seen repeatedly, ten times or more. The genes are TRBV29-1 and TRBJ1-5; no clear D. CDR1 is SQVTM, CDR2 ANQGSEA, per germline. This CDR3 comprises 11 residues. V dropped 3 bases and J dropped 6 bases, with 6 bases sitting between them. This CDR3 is CSVETCQPQHF. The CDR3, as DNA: TGCAGCGTTGAGACATGTCAGCCCCAGCATTTT.

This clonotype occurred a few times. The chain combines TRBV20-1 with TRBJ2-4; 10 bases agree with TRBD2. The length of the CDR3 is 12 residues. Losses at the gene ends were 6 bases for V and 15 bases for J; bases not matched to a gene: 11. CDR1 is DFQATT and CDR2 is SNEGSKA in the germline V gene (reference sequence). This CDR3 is CSAPGLALERYF. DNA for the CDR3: TGCAGTGCCCCGGGACTAGCGCTCGAGCGGTACTTC.

The CDR3 DNA is TGCGCCAGCAGCTTGATTCAGGGCGACACTGAAGCTTTCTTT. It specifies CASSLIQGDTEAFF. The rearrangement uses TRBV5-1 and TRBJ1-1; D might be TRBD1 (5 bases). The CDR3 length is 14 residues. With 1 base removed from V and 3 bases from J, the gap between germline ends came to 10 bases. Germline V gene sequence: CDR1 SGHRS, CDR2 YFSETQ.

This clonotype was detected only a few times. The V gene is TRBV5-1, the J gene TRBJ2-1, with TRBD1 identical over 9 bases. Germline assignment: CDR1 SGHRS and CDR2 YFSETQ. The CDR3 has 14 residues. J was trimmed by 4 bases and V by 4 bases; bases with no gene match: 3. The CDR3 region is CASSEGTGYNEQFF. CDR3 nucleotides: TGCGCCAGCAGCGAAGGGACAGGGTACAATGAGCAGTTCTTC.

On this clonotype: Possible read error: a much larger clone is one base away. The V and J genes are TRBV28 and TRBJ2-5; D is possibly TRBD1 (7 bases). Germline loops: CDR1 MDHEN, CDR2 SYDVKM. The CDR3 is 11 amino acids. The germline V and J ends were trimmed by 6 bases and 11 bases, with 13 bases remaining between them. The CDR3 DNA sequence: TGTGCCAGCAGCGGCGGGACAGAGCAGTACTTC. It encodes CASSGGTEQYF.

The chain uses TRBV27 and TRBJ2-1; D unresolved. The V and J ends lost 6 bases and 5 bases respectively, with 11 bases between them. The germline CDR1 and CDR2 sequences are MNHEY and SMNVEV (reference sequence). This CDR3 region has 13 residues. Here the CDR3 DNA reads TGTGCCAGCAGACTGCGTACCCACAATGAGCAGTTCTTC. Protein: CASRLRTHNEQFF.

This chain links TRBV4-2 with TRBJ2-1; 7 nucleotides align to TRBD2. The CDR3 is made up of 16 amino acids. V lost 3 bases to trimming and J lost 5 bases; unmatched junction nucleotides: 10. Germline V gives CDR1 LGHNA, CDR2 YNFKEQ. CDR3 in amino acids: CASSHLTSERNNEQFF. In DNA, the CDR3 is TGTGCCAGCAGCCATCTAACTAGCGAAAGAAACAATGAGCAGTTCTTC.

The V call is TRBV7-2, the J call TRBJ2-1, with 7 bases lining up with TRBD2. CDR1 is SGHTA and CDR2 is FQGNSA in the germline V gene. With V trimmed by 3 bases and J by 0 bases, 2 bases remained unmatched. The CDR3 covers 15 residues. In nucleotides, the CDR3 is TGTGCCAGCAGCTTCGGGGGGAGCTCCTACAATGAGCAGTTCTTC. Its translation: CASSFGGSSYNEQFF.

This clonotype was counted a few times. Here the CDR3 reads CASSQRQGTYGYTF. The CDR3 DNA follows: TGCGCCAGCAGCCAACGACAGGGGACCTATGGCTACACCTTC. V usage is TRBV4-1 and J usage is TRBJ1-2; 8 bases line up with TRBD1. CDR1 is MGHRA, CDR2 YSYEKL, per germline. The trim removed 2 bases at V and 4 bases at J, leaving 3 bases unmatched. The CDR3 runs 14 residues.

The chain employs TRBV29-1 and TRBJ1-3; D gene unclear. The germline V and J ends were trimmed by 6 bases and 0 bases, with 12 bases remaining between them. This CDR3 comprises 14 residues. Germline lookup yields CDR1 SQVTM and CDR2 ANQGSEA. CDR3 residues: CSVDGVNSGNTIYF. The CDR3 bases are TGCAGCGTCGACGGCGTGAACTCTGGAAACACCATATATTTT.

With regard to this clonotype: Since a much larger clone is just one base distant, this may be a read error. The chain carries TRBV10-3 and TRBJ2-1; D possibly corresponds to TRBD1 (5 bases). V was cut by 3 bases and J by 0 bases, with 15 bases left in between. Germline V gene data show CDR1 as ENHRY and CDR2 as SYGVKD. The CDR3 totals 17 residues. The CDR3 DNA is TGTGCCATCAGTGACCCCGAGCAGGGTCGCTCCTACAATGAGCAGTTCTTC. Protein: CAISDPEQGRSYNEQFF.

DNA for the CDR3: TGTGCCAGCAGCCGGCAGGGGGCTAGCACAGATACGCAGTATTTT. Translated, it gives CASSRQGASTDTQYF. The chain links TRBV7-9 to TRBJ2-3; TRBD1 matches at 8 bases. CDR3 length: 15 residues. V dropped 5 bases and J dropped 0; count of bases not matched to a gene: 4. The germline CDR1 and CDR2 sequences are SEHNR and FQNEAQ (reference sequence).

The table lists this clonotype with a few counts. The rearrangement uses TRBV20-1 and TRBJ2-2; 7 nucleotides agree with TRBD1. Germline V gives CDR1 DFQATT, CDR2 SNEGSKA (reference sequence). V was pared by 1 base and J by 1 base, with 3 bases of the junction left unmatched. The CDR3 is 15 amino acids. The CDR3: CSARAQGVNTGELFF. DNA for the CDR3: TGCAGTGCTAGAGCCCAGGGGGTGAACACCGGGGAGCTGTTTTTT.

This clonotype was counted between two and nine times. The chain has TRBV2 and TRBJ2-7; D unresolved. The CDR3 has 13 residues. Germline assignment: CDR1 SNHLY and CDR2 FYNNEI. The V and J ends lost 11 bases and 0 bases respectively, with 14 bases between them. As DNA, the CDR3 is TGTGCCTGCCTGAAAGGGCCCTCCTACGAGCAGTACTTC. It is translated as CACLKGPSYEQYF.

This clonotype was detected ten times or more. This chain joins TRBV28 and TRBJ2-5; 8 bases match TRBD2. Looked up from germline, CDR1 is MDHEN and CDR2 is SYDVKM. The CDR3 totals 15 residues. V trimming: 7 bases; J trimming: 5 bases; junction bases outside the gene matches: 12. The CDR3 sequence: CASTSMRGVSETQYF. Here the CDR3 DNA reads TGTGCCAGCACCTCTATGCGGGGGGTGAGCGAGACCCAGTACTTC.

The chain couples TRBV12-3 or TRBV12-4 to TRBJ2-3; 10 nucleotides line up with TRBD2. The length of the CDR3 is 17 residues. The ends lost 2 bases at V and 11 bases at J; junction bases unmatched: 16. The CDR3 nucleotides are TGTGCCAGCAGTTTATCCCTAGCGGGAGTTCGAACAGATGTGCAGTATTTT. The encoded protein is CASSLSLAGVRTDVQYF.

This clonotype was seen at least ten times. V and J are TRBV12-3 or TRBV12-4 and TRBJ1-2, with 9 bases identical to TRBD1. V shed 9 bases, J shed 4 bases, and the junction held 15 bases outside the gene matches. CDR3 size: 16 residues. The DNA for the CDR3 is TGTGCCAGTCTTACCGCATCGGGACAGGGCGTCTATGGCTACACCTTC. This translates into CASLTASGQGVYGYTF.

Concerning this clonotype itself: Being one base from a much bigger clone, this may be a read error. The CDR3 reads CASSSHFDAYSEQFF. The DNA for the CDR3 is TGTGCCAGCAGCTCTCACTTCGACGCCTACAGTGAGCAGTTCTTC. J is TRBJ2-1 and V is TRBV7-6; D is unclear. Germline loops: CDR1 SGHVS, CDR2 FNYEAQ. The CDR3 totals 15 residues.

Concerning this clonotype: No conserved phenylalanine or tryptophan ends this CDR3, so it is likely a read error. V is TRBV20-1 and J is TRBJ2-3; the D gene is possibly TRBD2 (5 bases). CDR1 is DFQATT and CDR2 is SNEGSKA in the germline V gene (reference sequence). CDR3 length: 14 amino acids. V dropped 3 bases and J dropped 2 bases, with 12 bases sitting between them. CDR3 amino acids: CSARLGGLTDTQYL. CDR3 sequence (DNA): TGCAGTGCTAGGTTAGGCGGACTCACAGATACGCAGTATTTG.